The clone carrying this TCR beta chain was recorded only once. Profiled with immunoSEQ multiplex PCR; TCRdb holds only in-frame clones, not every one. The sample shows roughly 160,000 clones, 70% to 90% of them seen only once. This sample is part of a study of blood T cell repertoires in COVID-19. The CDR3 spans 14 residues. Germline trimming cut 2 bases from V and 9 bases from J; bases unmatched to any gene: 4. Germline V CDR1 and CDR2: MDHEN, SYDVKM. The sequence was obtained from a man over 45 who had recovered from COVID-19. The chain recombines TRBV28 with TRBJ2-1; 10 bases agree with TRBD1. The specimen was peripheral blood. CDR3 coding DNA: TGTGCCAGCAGTTTAAGGGGACAGGGGTTTGAGCAGTTCTTC. Translating gives CASSLRGQGFEQFF.